Below, 25 T cell receptor beta chains from the same sample are listed, as sequenced in a study of vaccination and CD4 T cells after COVID-19. Treatment denoted: roughly nine-day PBMC culture with coronavirus spike peptide pools or control peptides (ViraFEST assay). Prior to the COVID-19 pandemic (2011-2018), the unexposed donor's CD4+ T cells were collected. No antigen has been identified for these receptors. An Oncomine TCR Beta short-read assay was used to sequence the DNA from cultured CD4+ T cells. After culture, CD4+ T cells served as the source for genomic DNA extraction. One entry per CDR3 protein results from TCRdb running MiXCR on the PCR reads. Of over 9,500 distinct CDR3 sequences listed, 35% are singletons. The sample taken for sequencing was CD4+ T cells from blood, cultured in vitro. These receptors came from a human donor in good health.

The genes are TRBV27 and TRBJ1-5; possibly TRBD1 for D (5 bases). This CDR3 has 14 amino acids. CDR1 is MNHEY and CDR2 is SMNVEV in the germline V gene (reference sequence). V was clipped by 8 bases and J by 5 bases, with 16 bases between them. This chain's CDR3 is CASYIYGGDQPQHF. The CDR3 region has the DNA TGTGCCAGCTATATTTACGGGGGAGATCAGCCCCAGCATTTT.

This clonotype has only a few counts. This rearrangement joins TRBV5-1 to TRBJ2-7; possibly TRBD1 for D (5 bases). Deletions cut 0 bases from V and 2 bases from J, with 12 bases between. The CDR3 sequence is 15 residues long. Germline values: CDR1 SGHRS, CDR2 YFSETQ. CDR3 DNA sequence: TGCGCCAGCAGCTTGGGCCCCCAGGGTACCTACGAGCAGTACTTC. This sequence encodes CASSLGPQGTYEQYF.

CDR3 nucleotides: TGTGCCAGTAGGCCACCGGGAGTTTCAGATACGCAGTATTTT. Translating it yields CASRPPGVSDTQYF. The chain joins TRBV19 to TRBJ2-3, with D tentatively TRBD2 (6 bases). Germline V gene sequence: CDR1 LNHDA, CDR2 SQIVND (reference sequence). Deletions cut 6 bases from V and 4 bases from J, with 14 bases between. CDR3 length: 14 amino acids.

The chain employs TRBV19 and TRBJ2-7; 12 bases agree with TRBD2. The junction had 7 bases not matched to a gene; V was cut back by 5 bases and J by 5 bases. Germline V gives CDR1 LNHDA, CDR2 SQIVND (reference sequence). The CDR3 sequence is 15 residues long. The CDR3 region is CASSPASGRDHEQYF. In DNA form, the CDR3 reads TGTGCCAGTAGTCCCGCTAGCGGGAGGGACCACGAGCAGTACTTC.

This rearrangement joins TRBV15 to TRBJ2-2; TRBD1 agrees at 10 bases. V shed 1 base and J 4 bases; nucleotides not matched to a gene: 6. The CDR3 totals 17 residues. Germline V lookup: CDR1 LNHNV, CDR2 YYDKDF (reference sequence). CDR3 sequence: CATSRGPGDRGTGELFF. The CDR3 DNA sequence: TGTGCCACCAGCAGAGGACCCGGGGACAGGGGCACCGGGGAGCTGTTTTTT.

V is TRBV28 and J is TRBJ1-5, with D maybe TRBD1 (6 bases). Trimming took 5 bases from V and 1 from J, leaving 18 bases between them. The CDR3 runs to 17 residues. CDR1 MDHEN and CDR2 SYDVKM come from the germline V gene. CDR3 in DNA: TGTGCCAGCAGTCCCCCCAGGGGAGGGGTCAGCAATCAGCCCCAGCATTTT. Translating gives CASSPPRGGVSNQPQHF.

This clonotype was detected only a few times. V is TRBV6-2 or TRBV6-3 and J is TRBJ2-7; 9 nucleotides match TRBD1. J gave up 7 bases and V 6 bases, and 16 bases lay outside the gene matches. This CDR3 has 16 amino acids. Germline V gene data show CDR1 as MNHEY and CDR2 as SVGEGT. This chain's CDR3 is CASSEPWTGAIGEQYF. The CDR3 DNA sequence: TGTGCCAGCAGCGAACCTTGGACAGGGGCTATTGGGGAGCAGTACTTC.

The rearrangement joins TRBV7-6 to TRBJ2-7; maybe TRBD1 (6 bases). CDR1 and CDR2 from the germline V gene are SGHVS and FNYEAQ. V gave up 3 bases and J gave up 2 bases, with 17 bases separating them. This CDR3 spans 16 amino acids. The DNA of the CDR3 is TGTGCCAGCAGCTTGGCACAGGGCGCGCAAACCTACGAGCAGTACTTC. The encoded protein is CASSLAQGAQTYEQYF.

This clonotype has more than one count but fewer than ten. The gene calls are TRBV27 and TRBJ2-7; possibly TRBD1 or TRBD2 for D (5 bases each). The CDR3 contains 15 residues. Trimming stripped 5 bases from V and 1 base from J, with 15 bases between. Germline V gene lookup returns CDR1 MNHEY and CDR2 SMNVEV (reference sequence). In DNA, the CDR3 is TGTGCCAGCAGTAGTCCGGGAACAGGATCCTACGAGCAGTACTTC. As protein: CASSSPGTGSYEQYF.

Notes on this clonotype: Since the CDR3 does not end with the conserved phenylalanine or tryptophan, this likely comes from a read error. The chain uses TRBV28 and TRBJ1-1, with D perhaps TRBD1 (5 bases). Looked up from germline, CDR1 is MDHEN and CDR2 is SYDVKM. Between the trimmed V and J ends, which lost 3 bases and 3 bases, there was a span of 11 bases. The CDR3 contains 14 residues. CDR3 DNA sequence: TGTGCCAGCAGTTTGGGCGGGGGGTACACTGAAGCTTTCTCT. Its protein is CASSLGGGYTEAFS.

This clonotype was detected a few times. CDR3 DNA sequence: TGTGCCAGCAGCCCGTCTAGACAGGGCTGGGAGACCCAGTACTTC. This codes for CASSPSRQGWETQYF. The chain employs TRBV11-2 and TRBJ2-5; 7 positions match TRBD1. CDR1 is SGHAT, CDR2 FQNNGV, per germline. This CDR3 spans 15 amino acids. Trimming took 5 bases from V and 5 from J; bases not matched to a gene: 11.

This clonotype was recorded a few times. The chain links TRBV28 to TRBJ2-7, with 12 bases fitting TRBD2. The CDR3 is made up of 17 amino acids. Looked up from germline, CDR1 is MDHEN and CDR2 is SYDVKM. J gave up 4 bases and V 5 bases, and 12 bases lay outside the gene matches. The CDR3 spells CASSPLAGGLKVYEQYF. The CDR3 DNA reads as TGTGCCAGCAGTCCGCTAGCGGGAGGGCTTAAGGTTTACGAGCAGTACTTC.

V and J are TRBV20-1 and TRBJ2-3; 10 nucleotides line up with TRBD2. The CDR3 is 15 residues long. The germline V gene has CDR1 DFQATT and CDR2 SNEGSKA (reference sequence). Unmatched junction bases numbered 6, after V lost 5 bases and J lost 1 base. DNA for the CDR3: TGCAGTGCTCCCTTCCTAGCGGGGGGCACAGATACGCAGTATTTT. It yields the protein CSAPFLAGGTDTQYF.

The rearrangement links TRBV7-8 to TRBJ2-7; D might be TRBD1 or TRBD2, each matching 6 bases. Germline CDR1 and CDR2: SGHVS and FQNEAQ. This CDR3 is 13 amino acids long. V lost 0 bases and J lost 12, with 15 bases in between. The CDR3 region has the DNA TGTGCCAGCAGCTTAGCGGCGGGACAACGTTTGTACTTC. Protein: CASSLAAGQRLYF.

This clonotype was seen more than once but under ten times. The chain is built from TRBV24-1 and TRBJ2-7, with a possible D match to TRBD2 (6 bases). The CDR3 has 17 residues. Germline V gives CDR1 KGHDR, CDR2 SFDVKD. The germline V and J ends were trimmed by 5 bases and 0 bases, with 19 bases remaining between them. The CDR3 nucleotides are TGTGCCACCAGTGGGCCCGGGGAGCGGGCCGCCTCCTACGAGCAGTACTTC. Amino acids: CATSGPGERAASYEQYF.

The chain employs TRBV24-1 and TRBJ1-1, with D perhaps TRBD1 (5 bases). Germline CDR1 reads KGHDR; CDR2 reads SFDVKD. The CDR3 has 16 residues. Trimming left V 6 bases short and J 4 bases short, with 20 bases between. CDR3 nucleotide sequence: TGTGCCACCAGTAAAGGTGGTAGCAGGGCGGGCACTGAAGCTTTCTTT. Translated: CATSKGGSRAGTEAFF.

This clonotype has more than one count but fewer than ten. The chain has TRBV7-2 and TRBJ2-7; the D gene is possibly TRBD1 (6 bases). The length of the CDR3 is 15 residues. From germline, CDR1 is SGHTA and CDR2 FQGNSA. The ends were cut back, 5 bases at V and 1 base at J, with 15 bases in the middle. CDR3 DNA sequence: TGTGCCAGCAGCCGCACCTGGGACACGTCCTACGAGCAGTACTTC. It yields the protein CASSRTWDTSYEQYF.

Points on this clonotype: One junction end disagrees with the germline gene, perhaps due to a read error. This chain uses TRBV7-2 with TRBJ2-5, with D uncertain. Germline V gene data show CDR1 as SGHTA and CDR2 as FQGNSA. CDR3 size: 12 residues. CDR3: CASSQGSETQYF. CDR3 nucleotides: TGCGCCAGCAGCCAAGGGTCGGAGACCCAGTACTTC.

This clonotype came up a few times. This chain connects TRBV15 to TRBJ2-7, with D possibly TRBD1 on 6 matching bases. The V end lost 3 bases, the J end lost 3 bases, and 15 bases lay between the germline ends. Germline CDR1 reads LNHNV; CDR2 reads YYDKDF (reference sequence). This CDR3 spans 15 amino acids. The CDR3: CATSSRRGQIYEQYF. Written as DNA, the CDR3 is TGTGCCACCAGCAGCCGACGGGGACAAATCTACGAGCAGTACTTC.

The rearrangement links TRBV7-2 to TRBJ1-2; a possible D gene is TRBD1 (5 bases). CDR1 and CDR2 from the germline V gene are SGHTA and FQGNSA. The CDR3 is 15 amino acids. With 0 bases removed from V and 3 bases from J, the gap between germline ends came to 11 bases. The CDR3 DNA is TGTGCCAGCAGCTTAGCCCGGGGGAAAGACTATGGCTACACCTTC. Translation: CASSLARGKDYGYTF.

This clonotype came up a few times. The chain has TRBV25-1 and TRBJ2-1, with D unclear. Trimming cost V 4 bases and J 6 bases, with 10 bases left between them. Looked up from germline, CDR1 is MGHDK and CDR2 is SYGVNS. The CDR3 has 13 residues. CDR3 loop: CASSVRSSNEQFF. DNA of the CDR3: TGTGCCAGCAGTGTTAGGAGCAGCAATGAGCAGTTCTTC. Variable domain in full (rest from reference TRBV25-1 and TRBJ2-1): EADIYQTPRYLVIGTGKKITLECSQTMGHDKMYWYQQDPGMELHLIHYSYGVNSTEKGDLSSESTVSRIRTEHFPLTLESARPSHTSQYLCASSVRSSNEQFFGPGTRLTVL.

This clonotype is medium-sized (0.01 to 0.1%) within its sample. This chain connects TRBV7-3 to TRBJ2-1; D perhaps matches TRBD2 (6 bases). Deletions cut 5 bases from V and 6 bases from J, with 14 bases between. This CDR3 is built from 14 residues. Germline V gene data show CDR1 as SGHTA and CDR2 as FQGTGA. CDR3 amino acids: CASSVFSGPNEQFF. For the CDR3, the DNA is TGTGCCAGCAGCGTCTTTAGCGGACCCAATGAGCAGTTCTTC.

This sequence joins TRBV28 and TRBJ2-7; D call uncertain. The CDR3 totals 12 residues. V lost 3 bases and J 2 bases, leaving 5 bases between the germline ends. CDR1 is MDHEN and CDR2 is SYDVKM in the germline V gene. The CDR3 spells CASSLGTYEQYF. CDR3 nucleotide sequence: TGTGCCAGCAGTTTGGGTACCTACGAGCAGTACTTC.

J is TRBJ2-1 and V is TRBV7-2, with D maybe TRBD1 (5 bases). The germline V and J ends were trimmed by 5 bases and 4 bases, with 6 bases remaining between them. This CDR3 has 12 amino acids. Germline assignment: CDR1 SGHTA and CDR2 FQGNSA. This CDR3 reads CASSRQYNEQFF. The CDR3 bases are TGTGCCAGCAGCCGACAGTACAATGAGCAGTTCTTC.

Details on this clonotype: A much larger clone lies a single base off, so this may be a read error. The rearrangement links TRBV27 to TRBJ1-2; 8 bases line up with TRBD1. This CDR3 spans 16 amino acids. Per germline, CDR1 MNHEY and CDR2 SMNVEV (reference sequence). The chain's CDR3 is CASSMTRTGFNYGYAF. CDR3 DNA sequence: TGTGCCAGCAGTATGACTAGGACAGGGTTTAACTATGGCTACGCCTTC.